The 26 T cell receptor beta chains below all came from one sample that was sequenced in a study of monozygotic twins with inflammatory bowel disease. With the 5' RACE reads reprocessed, TCRdb shows one record per CDR3 protein and no DNA. The sample spans about 440,000 distinct CDR3 sequences; the ten largest clones claim 2% to 3%. The sequencing sample was made of blood. The receptors here all came from a human donor with ulcerative colitis or Crohn's disease, or a healthy co-twin of an affected twin (not recorded which).

The rearrangement links TRBV12-3 or TRBV12-4 to TRBJ1-2. This CDR3 is built from 12 residues. The CDR3 here is CASSFGESGYTF.

The chain couples TRBV19 to TRBJ2-6; TCRdb's D call, TRBD1, is unchecked because there is no DNA. Germline loops: CDR1 LNHDA, CDR2 SQIVND (reference sequence). The CDR3 runs to 15 residues. The CDR3 loop is CARRAGDSGANVLTF.

V is TRBV20-1 and J is TRBJ2-1; TCRdb selects TRBD1, and the lack of DNA leaves this call unchecked. The germline V gene encodes CDR1 DFQATT and CDR2 SNEGSKA (reference sequence). The CDR3 totals 12 residues. This chain's CDR3 is CSARESQGRQFF.

The J gene is TRBJ2-2, the V gene TRBV30. The CDR3 length is 14 residues. Germline lookup yields CDR1 GTSNPN and CDR2 SVGIG (reference sequence). The chain's CDR3 is CAWSVGVNRWELFF.

J is TRBJ2-7 and V is TRBV7-8. There are 11 residues in the CDR3. CDR1 is SGHVS, CDR2 FQNEAQ, per germline. This CDR3 is CASSLKWEQYF.

This sequence joins TRBV9 and TRBJ2-2; as DNA is missing, the TRBD1 call by TCRdb cannot be tested. The germline gives CDR1 SGDLS, CDR2 YYNGEE. This CDR3 has 16 residues. CDR3: CASSVGPGELGGELFF.

The chain couples TRBV7-8 to TRBJ2-2; TCRdb selects TRBD1, and the lack of DNA leaves this call unchecked. The CDR3 contains 16 residues. Germline V gene sequence: CDR1 SGHVS, CDR2 FQNEAQ. CDR3 region: CASTRNTGGSTGELFF.

This sequence joins TRBV5-1 and TRBJ2-2. CDR3 length: 15 residues. Germline V CDR1 and CDR2: SGHRS, YFSETQ. The CDR3 loop is CASSLGAGETGELFF.

The chain is built from TRBV7-9 and TRBJ1-5; TCRdb picks TRBD1, but there is no DNA to check that call. This CDR3 region has 16 residues. Per the germline V gene, CDR1 is SEHNR and CDR2 is FQNEAQ (reference sequence). The CDR3 protein is CASSLGFGTGEQPQHF.

V and J are TRBV20-1 and TRBJ1-3; the TCRdb call, TRBD1, lacks DNA for checking. Germline CDR1 and CDR2: DFQATT and SNEGSKA (reference sequence). The CDR3 contains 14 residues. The CDR3 spells CSAKQGAGGNTIYF.

The gene calls are TRBV12-3 or TRBV12-4 and TRBJ2-7; absent DNA, TCRdb's TRBD1 call cannot be checked. The CDR3 loop spans 15 amino acids. CDR3 sequence: CASTKPGTGVYEQYF.

The V and J genes are TRBV29-1 and TRBJ2-1. Germline CDR1 is SQVTM and CDR2 is ANQGSEA. The CDR3 is 12 residues long. CDR3 residues: CSVAMTGNEQFF.

The genes are TRBV5-5 and TRBJ2-2; without DNA, the TCRdb call of TRBD1 cannot be checked. Germline V gene data show CDR1 as SGHKS and CDR2 as YYEKEE (reference sequence). The CDR3 is 17 residues long. The CDR3 protein is CASTKRGQGPYTGELFF.

V usage is TRBV20-1 and J usage is TRBJ1-5; the D gene TCRdb calls, TRBD1, cannot be checked with no DNA. The CDR3 is 16 amino acids. CDR1 is DFQATT and CDR2 is SNEGSKA in the germline V gene (reference sequence). The CDR3 here is CSARDGPAYSNQPQHF.

The chain combines TRBV4-1 with TRBJ1-1; TCRdb designates TRBD1, a call that cannot be tested without DNA. The length of the CDR3 is 14 residues. Germline loops: CDR1 MGHRA, CDR2 YSYEKL. The CDR3 is CASSQARVSTETFF.

This sequence joins TRBV11-2 and TRBJ1-4; TCRdb calls TRBD1, which cannot be checked without DNA. Germline V gene data show CDR1 as SGHAT and CDR2 as FQNNGV. The CDR3 sequence is 17 residues long. CDR3 region: CASSSGTGFGQSEKLFF. The full variable domain, completed using reference TRBV11-2 and TRBJ1-4, is EAGVAQSPRYKIIEKRQSVAFWCNPISGHATLYWYQQILGQGPKLLIQFQNNGVVDDSQLPKDRFSAERLKGVDSTLKIQPAKLEDSAVYLCASSSGTGFGQSEKLFFGSGTQLSVL.

The chain uses TRBV3-1 and TRBJ2-7; TCRdb outputs TRBD2, but without DNA this stays unchecked. The CDR3 has 19 residues. Looked up from germline, CDR1 is LGHDT and CDR2 is YNNKEL (reference sequence). The CDR3 region is CASSQSPSGWVLSSYEQYF.

This sequence joins TRBV20-1 and TRBJ2-3; TCRdb picks TRBD2, but there is no DNA to check that call. The V gene's germline CDR1 is DFQATT and CDR2 SNEGSKA (reference sequence). The CDR3 totals 13 residues. The CDR3 region is CSAFSGGSDTQYF.

This sequence joins TRBV7-9 and TRBJ1-1. The CDR3 totals 12 residues. Germline V lookup: CDR1 SEHNR, CDR2 FQNEAQ (reference sequence). CDR3: CATSQGSTEAFF.

This chain uses TRBV11-2 with TRBJ1-5; the D call from TCRdb, TRBD1, cannot be confirmed without DNA. The CDR3 is 15 amino acids. Germline-derived CDR1 and CDR2 are SGHAT and FQNNGV. CDR3 residues: CASSQTGGRGQPQHF.

J is TRBJ2-2 and V is TRBV3-1; there is no DNA to check the TCRdb D call of TRBD2. Germline-derived CDR1 and CDR2 are LGHDT and YNNKEL (reference sequence). The CDR3 totals 17 residues. CDR3 sequence: CASSQVWRRDPTGELFF.

The rearrangement joins TRBV27 to TRBJ2-7; the TCRdb call, TRBD2, lacks DNA for checking. The germline CDR1 and CDR2 sequences are MNHEY and SMNVEV (reference sequence). The CDR3 runs 15 residues. The CDR3 sequence is CATGSGTSGSYEQYF.

V usage is TRBV29-1 and J usage is TRBJ2-3; the D call from TCRdb, TRBD1, cannot be confirmed without DNA. This CDR3 is built from 14 residues. The germline V gene has CDR1 SQVTM and CDR2 ANQGSEA. CDR3 sequence: CSVTGVGSTDTQYF.

This chain links TRBV20-1 with TRBJ2-7; the D call of TRBD1 rests on TCRdb alone, since no DNA is present to check it. Germline-derived CDR1 and CDR2 are DFQATT and SNEGSKA (reference sequence). This CDR3 has 15 residues. The CDR3 is CSARWRQETNYEQYF.

CDR3 in amino acids: CASSFSGPDRETQYF. The J gene is TRBJ2-5, the V gene TRBV5-1. The CDR3 spans 15 residues. The germline V gene has CDR1 SGHRS and CDR2 YFSETQ.

This chain joins TRBV14 and TRBJ1-4; TCRdb's D call, TRBD1, is unchecked because there is no DNA. Germline V lookup: CDR1 SGHDN, CDR2 FVKESK. The CDR3 spans 15 residues. The CDR3 here is CASSPTGGSNEKLFF.